This TCR beta chain derives from a study of cytomegalovirus exposure and HLA in healthy donors. Study results and caveats: Only CMV serostatus was available as immune exposure information.

The PCR contained 60 Vbeta and 13 Jbeta primers. Data came from immunoSEQ multiplex PCR; TCRdb stores just in-frame clones and leaves some out. The sample includes about 140,000 clones, around three fifths seen only once; the top ten take over 1.5%. This clone was seen only a few times. Its matching antigen is unknown. Whereas donors were nominally healthy upon sampling, unrecorded immune exposures were probable. This CDR3 is built from 12 residues. CDR1 is MGHDK, CDR2 SYGVNS, per germline. Trimming removed 3 bases at V and 5 bases at J, with 7 bases between. Sequences were obtained from PBMCs. The chain has TRBV25-1 and TRBJ1-1, with D perhaps TRBD1 (5 bases). The source is a male donor in good health and CMV-seronegative. The CDR3 region is CASSDGGTEAFF. CDR3 sequence (DNA): TGTGCCAGCAGTGACGGGGGGACTGAAGCTTTCTTT.